Each of the 21 T cell receptor beta chains below was sequenced from the same sample in a study of OX40 agonist ivuxolimab in advanced cancers. The table came from immunoSEQ multiplex PCR; TCRdb's copy has only in-frame clones and leaves some out. The data contain some 50,000 clones, about 88% of them singletons. The source was CD4+ or CD8+ T cells sorted from blood, collected in a trial of the OX40 agonist ivuxolimab. The receptor set was obtained from an adult with an advanced solid tumor such as melanoma, head and neck, liver or kidney cancer.

This clone came up a few times. The J gene is TRBJ2-2, the V gene TRBV19; no definite D call. The CDR3 totals 12 residues. Germline V gene sequence: CDR1 LNHDA, CDR2 SQIVND (reference sequence). V lost 5 bases, J lost 6 bases, and 7 bases lay in between. The CDR3 protein is CASSQWPGELFF. The DNA of the CDR3 is TGTGCCAGTAGTCAGTGGCCCGGGGAGCTGTTTTTT.

V is TRBV10-3 and J is TRBJ2-7, with D possibly TRBD2 on 6 matching bases. Germline lookup yields CDR1 ENHRY and CDR2 SYGVKD. This CDR3 has 15 residues. Trimming left V 3 bases short and J 3 bases short, with 15 bases between. Written as DNA, the CDR3 is TGTGCCATCAGTGAAGAGGAATTAGCGGTCTACGAGCAGTACTTC. The encoded protein is CAISEEELAVYEQYF.

V usage is TRBV4-1 and J usage is TRBJ1-2; 9 positions agree with TRBD1. J lost 2 bases, V lost 1 base, and 2 bases had no gene match. CDR1 and CDR2 (germline): MGHRA, YSYEKL. There are 15 residues in the CDR3. The CDR3 DNA sequence: TGCGCCAGCAGCCAAGGACAGGGGGAGAACTATGGCTACACCTTC. Translated, it gives CASSQGQGENYGYTF.

CDR3 protein: CASRDDQTSGGGGEQFF. The CDR3 region has the DNA TGTGCCAGCAGAGATGACCAGACTAGCGGGGGAGGGGGTGAGCAGTTCTTC. The chain couples TRBV7-8 to TRBJ2-1; 12 bases match TRBD2. This CDR3 has 17 amino acids. V shed 6 bases, J shed 9 bases, and the junction held 15 bases outside the gene matches. Germline CDR1 is SGHVS and CDR2 is FQNEAQ.

The J gene is TRBJ1-1, the V gene TRBV25-1; D ambiguous. This CDR3 is 14 amino acids long. From germline, CDR1 is MGHDK and CDR2 SYGVNS. Trimming left V 4 bases short and J 8 bases short, with 17 bases between. The CDR3 sequence: CASSGRWYDAEAFF. CDR3 nucleotides: TGTGCCAGCAGTGGAAGGTGGTATGATGCCGAAGCTTTCTTT. Full variable domain (missing parts from reference TRBV25-1 and TRBJ1-1): EADIYQTPRYLVIGTGKKITLECSQTMGHDKMYWYQQDPGMELHLIHYSYGVNSTEKGDLSSESTVSRIRTEHFPLTLESARPSHTSQYLCASSGRWYDAEAFFGQGTRLTVV.

V gene TRBV5-1 combines with J gene TRBJ2-4; perhaps TRBD2 as D (5 bases). The CDR3 is 15 amino acids. The V end was cut by 0 bases, the J end by 0 bases, with 7 bases between. CDR1 SGHRS and CDR2 YFSETQ come from the germline V gene. Written as DNA, the CDR3 is TGCGCCAGCAGCTTGGACGGGATAGCCAAAAACATTCAGTACTTC. Its protein is CASSLDGIAKNIQYF.

This clone was seen a single time. J is TRBJ2-1 and V is TRBV6-6; TRBD2 matches 9 bases. The V segment lost 1 base and the J segment 7 bases; nucleotides outside the gene matches: 5. The germline V gene encodes CDR1 MNHNY and CDR2 SVGAGI (reference sequence). The CDR3 runs to 15 residues. CDR3 loop: CASSYLRGGLNEQFF. In nucleotides, the CDR3 is TGTGCCAGCAGTTACTTGCGGGGGGGCCTAAATGAGCAGTTCTTC.

The rearrangement joins TRBV2 to TRBJ2-1, with D possibly TRBD2 on 5 matching bases. V lost 6 bases and J 9 bases, leaving 24 bases between the germline ends. From germline, CDR1 is SNHLY and CDR2 FYNNEI. This CDR3 spans 16 amino acids. The CDR3 DNA sequence: TGTGCCAGCAGGTCTCCCGGACTTGAAGCACACGGTGAGCAGTTCTTC. Protein product: CASRSPGLEAHGEQFF. Full variable domain (rest looked up from reference TRBV2 and TRBJ2-1): EPEVTQTPSHQVTQMGQEVILRCVPISNHLYFYWYRQILGQKVEFLVSFYNNEISEKSEIFDDQFSVERPDGSNFTLKIRSTKLEDSAMYFCASRSPGLEAHGEQFFGPGTRLTVL.

The chain combines TRBV6-1 with TRBJ2-5; D is undetermined. The germline V gene encodes CDR1 MNHNS and CDR2 SASEGT. Trimming cost V 2 bases and J 5 bases, with 6 bases left between them. This CDR3 contains 12 residues. The CDR3 loop is CASSEFLETQYF. The CDR3 DNA is TGTGCCAGCAGTGAATTTTTGGAGACCCAGTACTTC.

V usage is TRBV6-6 and J usage is TRBJ2-1; the match to TRBD2 covers 10 bases. After removal of 6 bases from V and 4 bases from J, the junction contained 6 bases not matched to a gene. Germline V CDR1 and CDR2: MNHNY, SVGAGI (reference sequence). This CDR3 region has 15 residues. CDR3 bases: TGTGCCAGCAGGCCTCTAGCGGGAGATTACAATGAGCAGTTCTTC. Translated: CASRPLAGDYNEQFF.

The chain employs TRBV5-1 and TRBJ2-2; D may correspond to TRBD1 or TRBD2 (6 bases each). CDR3 length: 15 residues. Trimming stripped 4 bases from V and 5 bases from J, with 15 bases between. Germline V CDR1 and CDR2: SGHRS, YFSETQ. As DNA, the CDR3 is TGCGCCAGCAGCGGAGGGCAGGGGCGGACCGGGGAGCTGTTTTTT. Protein: CASSGGQGRTGELFF.

The chain carries TRBV11-3 and TRBJ2-1, with TRBD1 matching over 10 bases. The V gene's germline CDR1 is SGHNT and CDR2 YENEEA. The CDR3 sequence is 14 residues long. Losses at the gene ends were 5 bases for V and 5 bases for J; bases not matched to a gene: 3. As DNA, the CDR3 is TGTGCCAGCAGCCCAGGGACAGGGGACAATGAGCAGTTCTTC. Translating it yields CASSPGTGDNEQFF.

The table lists this clone with a few counts. This rearrangement joins TRBV29-1 to TRBJ2-1; D unclear. The CDR3 is made up of 10 amino acids. The germline V and J ends were trimmed by 8 bases and 7 bases, with 9 bases remaining between them. The V gene's germline CDR1 is SQVTM and CDR2 ANQGSEA. CDR3 nucleotides: TGCAGCTCTTACTGGAATGAGCAGTTCTTC. Translation: CSSYWNEQFF.

The V call is TRBV23-1, the J call TRBJ1-1; no reliable D call. TRBV23-1 is assigned to the ORF class and has an uncertain function. Trimming left V 4 bases short and J 0 bases short, with 6 bases between. The CDR3 extends over 13 amino acids. This chain's CDR3 is CASSLSMNTEAFF. CDR3 nucleotide sequence: TGCGCCAGCAGTCTAAGCATGAACACTGAAGCTTTCTTT.

The rearrangement links TRBV5-4 to TRBJ1-6, with TRBD1 matching 8 bases. This CDR3 spans 15 amino acids. Germline CDR1 reads SGHNT; CDR2 reads YYREEE (reference sequence). V lost 0 bases to trimming and J lost 11 bases; unmatched junction nucleotides: 7. The CDR3 reads CASSLDTGGYAPLHF. Written as DNA, the CDR3 is TGTGCCAGCAGCTTGGATACAGGGGGTTATGCACCCCTCCACTTT.

The gene calls are TRBV30 and TRBJ1-1; no firm D call. The CDR3 totals 13 residues. The V and J ends lost 0 bases and 1 base respectively, with 6 bases between them. The germline V gene encodes CDR1 GTSNPN and CDR2 SVGIG (reference sequence). CDR3 in amino acids: CAWSVKGNTEAFF. In DNA, the CDR3 is TGTGCCTGGAGTGTCAAGGGGAACACTGAAGCTTTCTTT.

This clone was counted a few times. The chain has TRBV7-2 and TRBJ1-1; D remains unclear. Germline-derived CDR1 and CDR2 are SGHTA and FQGNSA. CDR3 size: 14 residues. Trimming took 2 bases from V and 1 from J, leaving 8 bases between them. The CDR3 region has the DNA TGTGCCAGCAGCTTACGGGCGGGGAACACTGAAGCTTTCTTT. It codes for CASSLRAGNTEAFF. Together with reference TRBV7-2 and TRBJ1-1, the CDR3 gives the full variable domain: GAGVSQSPSNKVTEKGKDVELRCDPISGHTALYWYRQSLGQGLEFLIYFQGNSAPDKSGLPSDRFSAERTGGSVSTLTIQRTQQEDSAVYLCASSLRAGNTEAFFGQGTRLTVV.

The chain combines TRBV5-1 with TRBJ2-7; 9 nucleotides align to TRBD1. Looked up from germline, CDR1 is SGHRS and CDR2 is YFSETQ. V lost 4 bases, J lost 4 bases, and 6 bases stayed unmatched. The CDR3 runs 14 residues. The CDR3: CASSPGQGRYEQYF. The CDR3 region has the DNA TGCGCCAGCAGCCCCGGACAGGGGCGGTACGAGCAGTACTTC.

The sample holds one count of this clone. V and J are TRBV5-1 and TRBJ1-3; D is unclear. Per germline, CDR1 SGHRS and CDR2 YFSETQ. The CDR3 has 15 amino acids. The ends were cut back, 0 bases at V and 0 bases at J, with 7 bases in the middle. CDR3 nucleotide sequence: TGCGCCAGCAGCTTGGAACAGAGCTCTGGAAACACCATATATTTT. Its protein is CASSLEQSSGNTIYF.

The V gene is TRBV10-3, the J gene TRBJ2-3; TRBD1 might be the D (5 bases). V dropped 7 bases and J dropped 4 bases, with 12 bases sitting between them. From germline, CDR1 is ENHRY and CDR2 SYGVKD. The CDR3 is 13 residues long. The CDR3 protein is CAITQGEADTQYF. The DNA for the CDR3 is TGTGCCATCACCCAGGGCGAGGCAGATACGCAGTATTTT.

The rearrangement joins TRBV30 to TRBJ2-7; D gene ambiguous. V was clipped by 2 bases and J by 0 bases, with 8 bases between them. From germline, CDR1 is GTSNPN and CDR2 SVGIG (reference sequence). The CDR3 length is 13 residues. CDR3 nucleotide sequence: TGTGCCTGGAGTAAGGGCGACTCCTACGAGCAGTACTTC. Its protein is CAWSKGDSYEQYF.